These 19 T cell receptor beta chains were all obtained from the same sample, sequenced in a study of blood T cell repertoires in COVID-19. The assay was immunoSEQ multiplex PCR, and TCRdb's table has in-frame clones only and misses some. The sample holds a few hundred thousand clones, around 83% seen once. The sample taken for sequencing was peripheral blood. These receptors were taken from a woman aged 45-65 years with acute or convalescent COVID-19.

This chain connects TRBV25-1 to TRBJ1-2; 7 bases are a match to TRBD1. From germline, CDR1 is MGHDK and CDR2 SYGVNS. The CDR3 has 13 residues. The junction had 11 bases not matched to a gene; V was cut back by 9 bases and J by 7 bases. The CDR3 nucleotides are TGTGCCAGTAGTAAGGGACAGCTTTTTGGCTACACCTTC. Translating gives CASSKGQLFGYTF.

The chain employs TRBV4-2 and TRBJ2-2, with 9 bases matching TRBD2. V gave up 0 bases and J gave up 7 bases; unmatched junction bases: 9. Germline loops: CDR1 LGHNA, CDR2 YNFKEQ. The CDR3 is 17 amino acids. CDR3 in DNA: TGTGCCAGCAGCCAAGATGGTAATAGCGGGAGAGACGGGGAGCTGTTTTTT. Translated, it gives CASSQDGNSGRDGELFF.

The chain couples TRBV7-2 to TRBJ1-1; D call uncertain. Germline lookup yields CDR1 SGHTA and CDR2 FQGNSA. The V end was cut by 3 bases, the J end by 7 bases, with 9 bases between. The CDR3 has 12 residues. The CDR3 loop is CASSFGEIEAFF. CDR3 bases: TGTGCCAGCAGCTTCGGGGAAATTGAAGCTTTCTTT.

This chain connects TRBV19 to TRBJ1-1; D is undetermined. This CDR3 comprises 14 residues. Trimming took off 6 bases at V and 0 bases at J, with 11 bases between the two ends. Germline loops: CDR1 LNHDA, CDR2 SQIVND (reference sequence). The CDR3 bases are TGTGCCAGTAGCTGGGGAGGCCTGAACACTGAAGCTTTCTTT. Translating gives CASSWGGLNTEAFF.

This chain uses TRBV7-2 with TRBJ2-5, with 8 bases aligning to TRBD2. V shed 5 bases, J shed 5 bases, and the junction held 7 bases outside the gene matches. The germline V gene has CDR1 SGHTA and CDR2 FQGNSA. The CDR3 covers 14 residues. For the CDR3, the DNA is TGTGCCAGCAGCCCGGGGACTAGTGGGGAGACCCAGTACTTC. Protein: CASSPGTSGETQYF.

This CDR3 is CASSLGTGYTDTQYF. CDR3 bases: TGTGCCAGCAGCCTCGGGACAGGCTACACAGATACGCAGTATTTT. V and J are TRBV11-3 and TRBJ2-3; the match to TRBD1 covers 8 bases. Germline CDR1 reads SGHNT; CDR2 reads YENEEA. CDR3 length: 15 residues. Trimming at V came to 5 bases and at J to 2 bases, leaving 6 bases not matched to a gene.

A note on this clone: The limits of the CDR3 on the DNA are not certain, so only TCRdb's listed CDR3 is given. The chain has TRBV2 and TRBJ2-4; the D call of TRBD2 is as the table states it, not checked on the DNA. The length of the CDR3 is 15 amino acids, counting both ends. Germline V lookup: CDR1 SNHLY, CDR2 FYNNEI. CDR3 loop: CASSSSSLAKNIQYF.

J is TRBJ1-2 and V is TRBV4-1, with D possibly being TRBD1 (6 bases). This CDR3 spans 14 amino acids. V dropped 1 base and J dropped 3 bases, with 9 bases sitting between them. Germline V gene sequence: CDR1 MGHRA, CDR2 YSYEKL. The CDR3 DNA reads TGCGCCAGCAGCCAAGCACAGGGTCACTATGGCTACACCTTC. Translation gives CASSQAQGHYGYTF.

A single count supports this clone. V gene TRBV25-1 combines with J gene TRBJ2-4; a weak D match, TRBD2 (6 bases). CDR1 and CDR2 from the germline V gene are MGHDK and SYGVNS. The CDR3 contains 15 residues. V lost 3 bases to trimming and J lost 8 bases, with 17 bases between them. Written as DNA, the CDR3 is TGTGCCAGCAGTGACCTCGGAGGCGGGGAGGACATTCAGTACTTC. This encodes CASSDLGGGEDIQYF. Filled out from reference TRBV25-1 and TRBJ2-4, the complete variable domain reads EADIYQTPRYLVIGTGKKITLECSQTMGHDKMYWYQQDPGMELHLIHYSYGVNSTEKGDLSSESTVSRIRTEHFPLTLESARPSHTSQYLCASSDLGGGEDIQYFGAGTRLSVL.

This sequence joins TRBV4-1 and TRBJ1-2; 7 bases fit TRBD1. The CDR3 extends over 14 amino acids. Unmatched junction bases numbered 8, after V lost 6 bases and J lost 4 bases. Germline CDR1 is MGHRA and CDR2 is YSYEKL. The DNA of the CDR3 is TGCGCCAGCAGGGGGTCACAGGGGACCTATGGCTACACCTTC. Amino acid sequence: CASRGSQGTYGYTF.

This sequence joins TRBV30 and TRBJ2-7; 10 bases align to TRBD1. The CDR3 spans 15 residues. J gave up 6 bases and V 6 bases, and 14 bases lay outside the gene matches. From germline, CDR1 is GTSNPN and CDR2 SVGIG (reference sequence). CDR3 nucleotide sequence: TGTGCCTGCAAATTCGTGACGGGACAGGGGTTCGAGCAGTACTTC. Its protein is CACKFVTGQGFEQYF.

The chain links TRBV18 to TRBJ2-5, with 9 positions matching TRBD1. CDR1 and CDR2 from the germline V gene are KGHSH and LQKENI. The CDR3 spans 15 residues. The junction had 5 bases not matched to a gene; V was cut back by 2 bases and J by 4 bases. DNA of the CDR3: TGTGCCAGCTCACCAGAGGGACAGGGAGGAGAGACCCAGTACTTC. Protein sequence: CASSPEGQGGETQYF.

This clone was counted a single time. V usage is TRBV2 and J usage is TRBJ2-5, with 7 bases that match TRBD1. The V segment lost 3 bases and the J segment 2 bases; nucleotides outside the gene matches: 6. CDR1 and CDR2 (germline): SNHLY, FYNNEI. There are 15 residues in the CDR3. CDR3 sequence: CASSDRDRLQETQYF. In nucleotides, the CDR3 is TGTGCCAGCAGTGACCGGGACAGACTACAAGAGACCCAGTACTTC.

This chain uses TRBV9 with TRBJ2-7; 7 nucleotides agree with TRBD2. This CDR3 region has 15 residues. The V gene end was trimmed by 0 bases and the J gene end by 3 bases; junction bases not matched to a gene: 6. Per the germline V gene, CDR1 is SGDLS and CDR2 is YYNGEE. DNA of the CDR3: TGTGCCAGCAGCGTAGCTAGCGGAAGTTTCTACGAGCAGTACTTC. This sequence encodes CASSVASGSFYEQYF.

V usage is TRBV27 and J usage is TRBJ2-5; no firm D call. Germline assignment: CDR1 MNHEY and CDR2 SMNVEV (reference sequence). Trimming took off 2 bases at V and 5 bases at J, with 15 bases between the two ends. The CDR3 runs 15 residues. The CDR3 coding sequence is TGTGCCAGCAGTTTACTAGTTTCCCCGGTGGAGACCCAGTACTTC. Its protein product is CASSLLVSPVETQYF.

This sequence joins TRBV18 and TRBJ2-3, with D perhaps matching TRBD1 (5 bases). Looked up from germline, CDR1 is KGHSH and CDR2 is LQKENI. V shed 6 bases and J shed 5 bases, with 12 bases lying between them. The CDR3 sequence is 13 residues long. CDR3 in DNA: TGTGCCAGCTCGCTAGATACAGGAGATACGCAGTATTTT. Amino acids: CASSLDTGDTQYF.

This CDR3 is CASSRGQLYNEQFF. DNA for the CDR3: TGTGCCAGCAGCCGCGGACAGTTATACAATGAGCAGTTCTTC. The chain recombines TRBV7-3 with TRBJ2-1, with a weak D call TRBD1 (6 bases). The V gene lost 5 bases and the J gene lost 4 bases, with 12 bases spanning the gap. Germline values: CDR1 SGHTA, CDR2 FQGTGA. The CDR3 runs to 14 residues.

The chain recombines TRBV15 with TRBJ1-2; D not resolved. CDR1 is LNHNV and CDR2 is YYDKDF in the germline V gene (reference sequence). CDR3 size: 13 residues. Trimming pared 1 base from V and 6 bases from J, leaving 9 bases between. CDR3 amino acids: CATSRVALNGYTF. CDR3 coding DNA: TGTGCCACCAGCAGAGTTGCACTCAATGGCTACACCTTC.

The V call is TRBV29-1, the J call TRBJ1-2; possibly TRBD1 for D (5 bases). V was clipped by 3 bases and J by 4 bases, with 9 bases between them. The CDR3 totals 12 residues. Germline CDR1 is SQVTM and CDR2 is ANQGSEA. CDR3 loop: CSVDGGGYGYTF. In DNA, the CDR3 is TGCAGCGTTGACGGCGGGGGCTATGGCTACACCTTC.